These 22 T cell receptor beta chains came from one sample sequenced in a study of cytomegalovirus exposure and HLA in healthy donors (dated by TCRdb to between 2016 and 2019). Receptor libraries were prepared by the immunoSEQ multiplex PCR assay. A mixture of 60 forward primers for TCR Vbeta segments and 13 reverse primers for TCR Jbeta segments was used in the multiplex PCR. TCRdb's version of the immuneACCESS table is confined to in-frame rearrangements and falls short of the full clone set. An unresolved V gene accounts for under half of the shortfall where checked; the remainder is of unknown origin. The sample data list some 110,000 clones, and roughly four fifths of these were observed just once. Of the sample, roughly 6% falls within the top ten clones. The sample taken for sequencing was PBMCs. Receptors were obtained from a woman between 50 and 59 years old in good health and CMV-seropositive.

This clone showed up just once. The rearrangement links TRBV2 to TRBJ1-3, with TRBD1 identical over 9 bases. CDR3 length: 19 residues. J lost 1 base, V lost 0 bases, and 10 bases had no gene match. Germline V CDR1 and CDR2: SNHLY, FYNNEI. The CDR3, as DNA: TGTGCCAGCAGTGAAGCGTGGGACAGGGAGAGGAGGTCTGGAAACACCATATATTTT. This sequence encodes CASSEAWDRERRSGNTIYF. Combining the CDR3 with reference TRBV2 and TRBJ1-3 gives the whole variable domain EPEVTQTPSHQVTQMGQEVILRCVPISNHLYFYWYRQILGQKVEFLVSFYNNEISEKSEIFDDQFSVERPDGSNFTLKIRSTKLEDSAMYFCASSEAWDRERRSGNTIYFGEGSWLTVV.

V usage is TRBV5-4 and J usage is TRBJ1-1; D gene unclear. Germline-derived CDR1 and CDR2 are SGHNT and YYREEE (reference sequence). V lost 0 bases, J lost 2 bases, and 8 bases lay in between. The CDR3 sequence is 14 residues long. CDR3 residues: CASSLDSDNTEAFF. As DNA, the CDR3 is TGTGCCAGCAGCTTGGACAGTGACAACACTGAAGCTTTCTTT.

This clone was detected only once. Relative to the germline gene, one junction end is altered; a read error may explain this. The chain recombines TRBV16 with TRBJ1-3; a possible D gene is TRBD1 (6 bases). Per the germline V gene, CDR1 is KGHSY and CDR2 is FQNENV. The length of the CDR3 is 15 residues. The chain's CDR3 is CASSQSGGKGNIIYF. In DNA form, the CDR3 reads TGTGCCAGCAGCCAATCTGGGGGCAAAGGAAACATCATATATTTT.

This clone was counted a few times. The rearrangement joins TRBV7-8 to TRBJ1-1, with TRBD1 matching 10 bases. CDR3 length: 15 residues. After removal of 4 bases from V and 5 bases from J, the junction contained 7 bases not matched to a gene. The germline CDR1 and CDR2 sequences are SGHVS and FQNEAQ. DNA for the CDR3: TGTGCCAGCAGCTCCCGGACAGGGGGTGGAACTGAAGCTTTCTTT. This translates into CASSSRTGGGTEAFF.

The chain links TRBV2 to TRBJ2-3, with 7 bases aligning to TRBD2. V lost 0 bases and J lost 7; bases outside the gene matches: 10. CDR1 is SNHLY, CDR2 FYNNEI, per germline. The CDR3 extends over 16 amino acids. The CDR3 loop reads CASSEASGEPSHTQYF. The CDR3 DNA follows: TGTGCCAGCAGTGAAGCCAGCGGGGAACCCTCCCATACGCAGTATTTT.

This clone appeared a few times. This rearrangement joins TRBV16 to TRBJ2-6, with D tentatively TRBD1 (5 bases). This CDR3 spans 16 amino acids. The V gene's germline CDR1 is KGHSY and CDR2 FQNENV. Deletions cut 4 bases from V and 3 bases from J, with 13 bases between. CDR3: CASSLDLGVGANVLTF. Here the CDR3 DNA reads TGTGCCAGCAGCCTCGATTTAGGGGTTGGGGCCAACGTCCTGACTTTC.

V usage is TRBV9 and J usage is TRBJ1-4; perhaps TRBD1 as D (5 bases). Germline-derived CDR1 and CDR2 are SGDLS and YYNGEE. The CDR3 is 15 residues long. Between the trimmed V and J ends, which lost 3 bases and 3 bases, there was a span of 12 bases. CDR3 in DNA: TGTGCCAGCAGCGCGACAGCCATTCCTAATGAAAAACTGTTTTTT. Amino acid sequence: CASSATAIPNEKLFF.

V is TRBV5-1 and J is TRBJ2-5; weak D call: TRBD2 (6 bases). Trimming cost V 6 bases and J 5 bases, with 14 bases left between them. CDR1 and CDR2 (germline): SGHRS, YFSETQ. The CDR3 has 13 residues. In DNA, the CDR3 is TGCGCCAGCACCCTGGCGGGGCGGGAGACCCAGTACTTC. Translating it yields CASTLAGRETQYF.

The gene calls are TRBV4-3 and TRBJ1-1, with a tentative D call TRBD1 (5 bases). There are 15 residues in the CDR3. V was trimmed by 3 bases and J by 1 base, leaving 12 bases between them. Germline CDR1 reads LGHNA; CDR2 reads YSLEER. The CDR3 DNA reads as TGCGCCAGCAGCCAGAAGGGACTACCGAACACTGAAGCTTTCTTT. Its protein product is CASSQKGLPNTEAFF.

The V and J genes are TRBV7-9 and TRBJ1-5; 9 nucleotides line up with TRBD1. J was trimmed by 11 bases and V by 5 bases; bases with no gene match: 10. From germline, CDR1 is SEHNR and CDR2 FQNEAQ (reference sequence). The CDR3 extends over 14 amino acids. The chain's CDR3 is CASSPGTGPPTQHF. The CDR3 DNA reads as TGTGCCAGCAGCCCGGGGACAGGGCCTCCCACCCAGCATTTT. The full variable domain, rest sourced from reference TRBV7-9 and TRBJ1-5, is DTGVSQNPRHKITKRGQNVTFRCDPISEHNRLYWYRQTLGQGPEFLTYFQNEAQLEKSRLLSDRFSAERPKGSFSTLEIQRTEQGDSAMYLCASSPGTGPPTQHFGDGTRLSIL.

The sample holds one count of this clone. The rearrangement uses TRBV11-2 and TRBJ1-2, with 8 bases identical to TRBD1. V shed 1 base, J shed 2 bases, and the junction held 6 bases outside the gene matches. Germline CDR1 and CDR2: SGHAT and FQNNGV. The CDR3 has 16 residues. As DNA, the CDR3 is TGTGCCAGCAGCTTAGCGGGACAGGAGCCCAACTATGGCTACACCTTC. It encodes CASSLAGQEPNYGYTF.

The chain employs TRBV6-6 and TRBJ1-2, with 8 bases matching TRBD1. The CDR3 runs to 14 residues. V dropped 2 bases and J dropped 8; count of bases not matched to a gene: 7. The germline V gene encodes CDR1 MNHNY and CDR2 SVGAGI (reference sequence). The CDR3 DNA follows: TGTGCCAGCAGTTACACCCAACAGGGGGTGGGCTACACCTTC. It is translated as CASSYTQQGVGYTF.

The J gene is TRBJ2-2, the V gene TRBV11-2; D is unclear. Germline CDR1 and CDR2: SGHAT and FQNNGV. Trimming took off 0 bases at V and 6 bases at J, with 17 bases between the two ends. The CDR3 is 17 amino acids. CDR3 sequence reads: CASSLDIAYKGAGELFF. The CDR3 nucleotides read TGTGCCAGCAGCTTAGATATAGCCTATAAAGGCGCCGGGGAGCTGTTTTTT.

The chain employs TRBV6-1 and TRBJ2-1; 8 nucleotides match TRBD2. There are 16 residues in the CDR3. V lost 4 bases to trimming and J lost 5 bases; unmatched junction nucleotides: 10. Germline-derived CDR1 and CDR2 are MNHNS and SASEGT. CDR3 protein: CASSVTSGPSDNEQFF. CDR3 in DNA: TGTGCCAGCAGTGTTACTAGCGGCCCTTCCGACAATGAGCAGTTCTTC.

The chain combines TRBV6-1 with TRBJ1-2, with 8 positions matching TRBD1. CDR1 is MNHNS, CDR2 SASEGT, per germline. The CDR3 totals 14 residues. Trimming removed 1 base from V and 3 bases from J; junction bases left unmatched: 1. The CDR3 DNA reads TGTGCCAGCAGTGAAGGGACAGGGTACTATGGCTACACCTTC. Amino acids: CASSEGTGYYGYTF.

The V call is TRBV28, the J call TRBJ1-3; no firm D call. V dropped 6 bases and J dropped 0 bases, with 30 bases sitting between them. Germline CDR1 reads MDHEN; CDR2 reads SYDVKM. This CDR3 has 21 residues. The CDR3 coding sequence is TGTGCCAGCAGGGGCAGATCTCTGCACTTATACCCTGCACCCTCTGGAAACACCATATATTTT. Translated: CASRGRSLHLYPAPSGNTIYF. Combining the CDR3 with reference TRBV28 and TRBJ1-3 gives the whole variable domain DVKVTQSSRYLVKRTGEKVFLECVQDMDHENMFWYRQDPGLGLRLIYFSYDVKMKEKGDIPEGYSVSREKKERFSLILESASTNQTSMYLCASRGRSLHLYPAPSGNTIYFGEGSWLTVV.

DNA for the CDR3: TGTGCCAGCATTACAGACAGGCCATTGAACACTGAAGCTTTCTTT. Translating it yields CASITDRPLNTEAFF. This sequence joins TRBV28 and TRBJ1-1, with D maybe TRBD1 (6 bases). Deletions cut 7 bases from V and 0 bases from J, with 15 bases between. Germline V lookup: CDR1 MDHEN, CDR2 SYDVKM. The CDR3 is 15 amino acids.

The chain combines TRBV5-1 with TRBJ1-2, with TRBD1 matching over 12 bases. The germline V gene has CDR1 SGHRS and CDR2 YFSETQ. The junction had 3 bases not matched to a gene; V was cut back by 2 bases and J by 1 base. This CDR3 has 16 amino acids. The CDR3 nucleotides read TGCGCCAGCAGCTTTGGGACAGGGGGCCTTAACTATGGCTACACCTTC. Protein: CASSFGTGGLNYGYTF. Drawing the rest from reference TRBV5-1 and TRBJ1-2, the complete variable domain is KAGVTQTPRYLIKTRGQQVTLSCSPISGHRSVSWYQQTPGQGLQFLFEYFSETQRNKGNFPGRFSGRQFSNSRSEMNVSTLELGDSALYLCASSFGTGGLNYGYTFGSGTRLTVV.

V usage is TRBV28 and J usage is TRBJ1-5, with 8 nucleotides matching TRBD1. From germline, CDR1 is MDHEN and CDR2 SYDVKM. CDR3 length: 15 amino acids. J was trimmed by 5 bases and V by 6 bases; bases with no gene match: 9. CDR3 in amino acids: CASRTGTGSDQPQHF. The CDR3 DNA follows: TGTGCCAGCAGAACCGGGACAGGATCGGATCAGCCCCAGCATTTT.

This clone was counted a single time. The rearrangement joins TRBV7-9 to TRBJ1-1; D gene unclear. Trimming shortened V by 5 bases and J by 0 bases, and 10 bases separated the two germline ends. There are 14 residues in the CDR3. Germline loops: CDR1 SEHNR, CDR2 FQNEAQ (reference sequence). This CDR3 reads CASSPDKLNTEAFF. DNA of the CDR3: TGTGCCAGCAGCCCAGACAAGTTGAACACTGAAGCTTTCTTT. Variable domain in full (rest from reference TRBV7-9 and TRBJ1-1): DTGVSQNPRHKITKRGQNVTFRCDPISEHNRLYWYRQTLGQGPEFLTYFQNEAQLEKSRLLSDRFSAERPKGSFSTLEIQRTEQGDSAMYLCASSPDKLNTEAFFGQGTRLTVV.

The chain has TRBV4-1 and TRBJ1-4, with 9 bases fitting TRBD1. CDR3 length: 16 amino acids. The trim removed 1 base at V and 8 bases at J, leaving 8 bases unmatched. CDR1 and CDR2 from the germline V gene are MGHRA and YSYEKL. This CDR3 is CASSQGGGQGMEKLFF. The CDR3 nucleotides are TGCGCCAGCAGCCAAGGGGGGGGACAGGGTATGGAAAAACTGTTTTTT.

The chain recombines TRBV19 with TRBJ1-3; tentative D call: TRBD1 (5 bases). The V gene lost 2 bases and the J gene lost 2 bases, with 13 bases spanning the gap. The CDR3 spans 16 residues. Germline V CDR1 and CDR2: LNHDA, SQIVND (reference sequence). The DNA for the CDR3 is TGTGCCAGTAGTATAATGGGGGACTCCCCTGGAAACACCATATATTTT. This codes for CASSIMGDSPGNTIYF.